These 5 T cell receptor beta chains were all obtained from the same sample, sequenced in a study of cytomegalovirus exposure and HLA in healthy donors (dated 2017 in TCRdb). The library was obtained by the immunoSEQ multiplex PCR assay. For the multiplex PCR, a mixture combining 60 forward primers for TCR Vbeta segments and 13 reverse primers for TCR Jbeta segments was used. Held by TCRdb, this immuneACCESS table contains in-frame sequences only and omits some clones. Under half of the omission traces to an unresolved V gene where checked; the cause of the rest is unknown. In this sample the table shows 100,000 to 120,000 clones, 70% to 90% of which occur a single time. The ten largest account for about 1.8% of the sample. The sequenced sample was PBMCs. The receptors shown here come from a man in his forties in good health and CMV-seronegative.

The V gene is TRBV7-9, the J gene TRBJ2-3, with D uncertain. V dropped 0 bases and J dropped 0 bases, with 7 bases sitting between them. This CDR3 is built from 15 residues. Germline CDR1 reads SEHNR; CDR2 reads FQNEAQ (reference sequence). Here the CDR3 DNA reads TGTGCCAGCAGCTTAGCGGCTTCTAGCACAGATACGCAGTATTTT. Encoded protein: CASSLAASSTDTQYF.

The chain links TRBV2 to TRBJ1-4; tentative D call: TRBD1 (5 bases). Trimming took off 8 bases at V and 7 bases at J, with 17 bases between the two ends. Germline CDR1 SNHLY, CDR2 FYNNEI. The CDR3 has 14 amino acids. The CDR3 spells CASLNGGLGEKLFF. CDR3 DNA: TGTGCCAGCCTTAACGGGGGATTGGGTGAAAAACTGTTTTTT.

This chain links TRBV28 with TRBJ1-1, with D maybe TRBD1 (6 bases). The germline CDR1 and CDR2 sequences are MDHEN and SYDVKM. Trimming took 2 bases from V and 1 from J, leaving 11 bases between them. This CDR3 has 15 residues. CDR3 sequence: CASSLAGAGNTEAFF. The CDR3 region has the DNA TGTGCCAGCAGTTTAGCAGGGGCCGGGAACACTGAAGCTTTCTTT.

The chain recombines TRBV4-1 with TRBJ1-6; 8 bases map to TRBD1. CDR1 is MGHRA, CDR2 YSYEKL, per germline. CDR3 length equals 15 residues. After removal of 5 bases from V and 7 bases from J, the junction contained 7 bases not matched to a gene. In nucleotides, the CDR3 is TGCGCCAGCAGCAGAGGACAGGGAGGAAATTCACCCCTCCACTTT. It codes for CASSRGQGGNSPLHF.

The chain links TRBV6-5 to TRBJ2-7; no clear D. Per germline, CDR1 MNHEY and CDR2 SVGAGI. V gave up 6 bases and J gave up 3 bases, with 12 bases separating them. The CDR3 runs to 13 residues. This CDR3 is CASSLQHSYEQYF. In DNA, the CDR3 is TGTGCCAGCAGCCTGCAACACAGCTACGAGCAGTACTTC.